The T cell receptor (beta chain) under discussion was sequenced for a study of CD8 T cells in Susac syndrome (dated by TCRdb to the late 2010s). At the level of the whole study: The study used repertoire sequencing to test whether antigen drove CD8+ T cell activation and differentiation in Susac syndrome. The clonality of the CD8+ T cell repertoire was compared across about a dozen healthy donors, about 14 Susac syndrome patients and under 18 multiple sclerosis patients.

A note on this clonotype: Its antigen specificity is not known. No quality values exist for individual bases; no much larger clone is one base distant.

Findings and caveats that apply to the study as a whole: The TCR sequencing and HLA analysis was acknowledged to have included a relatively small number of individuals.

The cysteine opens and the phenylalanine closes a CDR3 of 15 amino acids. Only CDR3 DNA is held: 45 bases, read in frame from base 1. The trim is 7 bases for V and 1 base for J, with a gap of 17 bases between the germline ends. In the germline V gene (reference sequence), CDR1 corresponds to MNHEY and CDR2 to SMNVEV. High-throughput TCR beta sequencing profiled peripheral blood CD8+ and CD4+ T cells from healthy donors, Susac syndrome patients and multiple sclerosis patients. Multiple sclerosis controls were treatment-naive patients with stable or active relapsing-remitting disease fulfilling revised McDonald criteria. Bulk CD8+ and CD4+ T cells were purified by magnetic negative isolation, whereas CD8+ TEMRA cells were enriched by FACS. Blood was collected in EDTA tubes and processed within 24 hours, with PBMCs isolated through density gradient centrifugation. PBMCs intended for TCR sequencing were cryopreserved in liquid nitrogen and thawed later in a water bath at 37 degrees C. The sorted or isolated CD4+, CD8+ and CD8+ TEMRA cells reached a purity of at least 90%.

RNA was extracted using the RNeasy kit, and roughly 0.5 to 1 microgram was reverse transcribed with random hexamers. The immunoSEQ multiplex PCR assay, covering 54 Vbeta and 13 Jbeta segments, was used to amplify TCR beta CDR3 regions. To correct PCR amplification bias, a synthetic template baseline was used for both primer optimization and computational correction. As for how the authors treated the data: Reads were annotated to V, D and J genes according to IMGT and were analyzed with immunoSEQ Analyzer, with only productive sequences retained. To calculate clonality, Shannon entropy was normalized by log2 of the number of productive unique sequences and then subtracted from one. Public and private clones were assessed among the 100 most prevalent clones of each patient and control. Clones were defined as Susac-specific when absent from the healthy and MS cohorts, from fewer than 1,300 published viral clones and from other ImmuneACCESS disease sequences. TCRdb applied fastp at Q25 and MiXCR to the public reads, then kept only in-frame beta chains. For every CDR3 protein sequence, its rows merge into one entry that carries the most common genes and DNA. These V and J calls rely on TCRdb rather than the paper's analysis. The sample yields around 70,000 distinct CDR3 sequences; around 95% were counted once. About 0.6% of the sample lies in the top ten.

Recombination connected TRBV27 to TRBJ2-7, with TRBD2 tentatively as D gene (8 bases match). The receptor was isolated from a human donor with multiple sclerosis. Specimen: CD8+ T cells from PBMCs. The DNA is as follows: TGTGCCAGCACCGGGGGGGCAGGGGGATCCTACGAGCAGTACTTC. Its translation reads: CASTGGAGGSYEQYF.